The subject of this entry is one T cell receptor beta chain. The use of a sample-barcoded 5' primer and a J-beta primer mix characterized a second PCR of roughly 7 to 11 cycles. Every single cDNA molecule received a tag from a template-switch adaptor with 12 random nucleotides. Sequencing yielded, for each sample, at least 3 million paired-end reads carrying CDR3. TCRdb recomputed calls from the 5' RACE reads with MiXCR, one row per CDR3 protein. The sample holds over 1,500,000 distinct CDR3 sequences, around 40% seen once. The data were taken from a study of blood T cells in healthy people across ages. Donors each provided around 10 milliliters of peripheral blood. Germline CDR1 is DFQATT and CDR2 is SNEGSKA (reference sequence). This CDR3 has 18 residues. The junction had 14 bases not matched to a gene; V was cut back by 3 bases and J by 0 bases.

The genes are TRBV20-1 and TRBJ2-7; 10 bases are shared with TRBD2. Sequenced input: blood. The source is a human donor in good health. The CDR3 coding sequence is TGCAGTGCTAGGGGAGGCCTAGCGGGGGACCTTAGCTCCTACGAGCAGTACTTC. As protein: CSARGGLAGDLSSYEQYF.